A single T cell receptor beta chain is shown here with its context. Its target is unknown. This specimen comes from a study of cytomegalovirus exposure and HLA in healthy donors. Study details: The approximately 120 validation repertoires and the roughly 670 first-cohort repertoires shared a platform, a later analysis reported. Study-level findings and limits: Reportedly, diagnosis of cytomegalovirus status by the classifier showed high specificity and sensitivity.

The repertoire was sequenced with immunoSEQ multiplex PCR; TCRdb's copy has only in-frame clones and lacks some. The table records about 310,000 clones, around 90% of them present only once. The validation cohort, a group of around 130 subjects, included the donors and was separate from the roughly 700-subject first cohort. Trimming removed 0 bases at V and 0 bases at J, with 8 bases between. The V gene's germline CDR1 is MNHEY and CDR2 SVGAGI. The CDR3 has 15 amino acids. The sample taken for sequencing was PBMCs. The receptor's source is a young man in good health and CMV-seronegative. This chain uses TRBV6-5 with TRBJ1-1; D remains ambiguous. CDR3 sequence: CASSYSEHLNTEAFF. CDR3 in DNA: TGTGCCAGCAGTTACTCGGAGCACTTGAACACTGAAGCTTTCTTT.